This T cell receptor (beta chain) originates from a study of Graves' ophthalmopathy and Graves' hyperthyroidism. Researchers took RNA transcripts and amplified TCR beta CDR3 regions from them. An opening RT-PCR round employed HTBI primers and preceded a second-round multiplex PCR. TCRdb re-called the multiplex PCR reads with MiXCR, one entry per CDR3 protein. The sample records about 380,000 distinct CDR3 sequences, 15% being singletons. Overall study findings and caveats: A classifier, a 13-signature model, separated ophthalmopathy from stable hyperthyroidism with 87.88% sensitivity and around 83% specificity. As the model predicted ophthalmopathy progression, it achieved a sensitivity of 70% to 71% and a specificity of around 73%.

Concerning this clonotype itself: Its antigen is not identified.

This receptor was obtained from a woman aged 18-29 years with stable Graves' hyperthyroidism. The material sequenced was peripheral blood.

The CDR3 DNA reads as TGTGCCAGCAGTGTAGTCGGGATTCTGGAAGGGTGGTACTTC. Protein product: CASSVVGILEGWYF. V and J are TRBV6-1 and TRBJ2-5; D is possibly TRBD2 (5 bases). The CDR3 sequence is 14 residues long. V lost 4 bases and J lost 13, with 22 bases in between. Germline-derived CDR1 and CDR2 are MNHNS and SASEGT.